These 30 T cell receptor beta chains share one sample of origin, sequenced in a study of blood T cells in healthy people across ages (dated by TCRdb to the mid-2010s). Receptors were amplified or captured by 5' RACE. TCRdb records Illumina HiSeq 2500 as the sequencer. A second PCR of roughly 7 to 11 cycles was performed with a sample-barcoded 5' primer and a J-beta primer mix. TCRdb trimmed the raw reads at Q25, called clones with MiXCR and kept productive beta chains. Merged by CDR3 protein, the rows form single entries marked with the most common genes and DNA. In all, the sample holds nearly 800,000 distinct CDR3 sequences, and roughly 25% of those were seen once. Under 4.5% of the sample lies in the top ten. These data were also reused for a study on T cells of mothers and their children.

The sequencing sample was made of blood. The receptor set was obtained from a boy younger than 18 in good health.

This clonotype was seen a handful of times. The chain employs TRBV2 and TRBJ1-2; no clear D. The CDR3 has 12 residues. CDR1 and CDR2 (germline): SNHLY, FYNNEI. Deletions cut 6 bases from V and 7 bases from J, with 12 bases between. The CDR3 reads CASRDLTPGYTF. In DNA, the CDR3 is TGTGCCAGCAGGGACCTTACCCCTGGCTACACCTTC.

The chain employs TRBV20-1 and TRBJ1-1, with D possibly being TRBD1 (6 bases). The CDR3 totals 15 residues. CDR1 is DFQATT and CDR2 is SNEGSKA in the germline V gene (reference sequence). V shed 6 bases and J shed 4 bases, with 21 bases lying between them. The CDR3 bases are TGCAGTGCCGGAGGGAACAGGGACTCGGGCACTGAAGCTTTCTTT. Protein product: CSAGGNRDSGTEAFF.

This clonotype has only one observation. This chain connects TRBV6-2 or TRBV6-3 to TRBJ1-5; the D is unclear. V lost 4 bases and J 4 bases, leaving 17 bases between the germline ends. CDR1 MNHEY and CDR2 SVGEGT come from the germline V gene. The CDR3 spans 16 residues. DNA of the CDR3: TGTGCCAGCAGTTGCGGAAGGCAGGCCGTAAATCAGCCCCAGCATTTT. This translates into CASSCGRQAVNQPQHF.

The V call is TRBV4-2, the J call TRBJ2-6; possible D gene TRBD1, 5 bases. Trimming removed 3 bases at V and 0 bases at J, with 12 bases between. Germline loops: CDR1 LGHNA, CDR2 YNFKEQ. The CDR3 extends over 17 amino acids. CDR3 DNA: TGTGCCAGCAGCCATGCAACAGGAGACTCTGGGGCCAACGTCCTGACTTTC. Encoded protein: CASSHATGDSGANVLTF.

This clonotype came up a few times. The chain joins TRBV28 to TRBJ1-2; D unclear. Germline loops: CDR1 MDHEN, CDR2 SYDVKM. The CDR3 runs 13 residues. V was pared by 6 bases and J by 7 bases, with 15 bases between. CDR3 region: CASSARGSSGYTF. As DNA, the CDR3 is TGTGCCAGCAGCGCCCGGGGATCCTCTGGCTACACCTTC.

This clonotype was counted a few times. The rearrangement uses TRBV5-1 and TRBJ2-7; 13 bases agree with TRBD2. Germline CDR1 and CDR2: SGHRS and YFSETQ. The CDR3 length is 16 residues. V lost 4 bases and J lost 3; bases outside the gene matches: 7. The DNA of the CDR3 is TGCGCCAGCAGCCCAGGACTAGCGGGAGCGTTCTACGAGCAGTACTTC. This codes for CASSPGLAGAFYEQYF.

The chain uses TRBV7-9 and TRBJ2-7; D might be TRBD1 (6 bases). The CDR3 extends over 15 amino acids. Germline V gene data show CDR1 as SEHNR and CDR2 as FQNEAQ (reference sequence). V lost 6 bases to trimming and J lost 3 bases, with 18 bases between them. The CDR3 is CASSRSGDTFYEQYF. CDR3 coding DNA: TGTGCCAGCAGTAGGTCCGGGGACACTTTCTACGAGCAGTACTTC.

This clonotype turned up a few times. The chain is built from TRBV7-9 and TRBJ2-3; no clear D. CDR3 length: 13 amino acids. Trimming pared 3 bases from V and 3 bases from J, leaving 7 bases between. The germline gives CDR1 SEHNR, CDR2 FQNEAQ (reference sequence). The CDR3 DNA follows: TGTGCCAGCAGCTTCCTAGTTACAGATACGCAGTATTTT. Its protein is CASSFLVTDTQYF.

In this sample, this clonotype turned up a few times. The chain joins TRBV7-2 to TRBJ2-7, with a tentative D call TRBD1 (5 bases). CDR3 size: 16 residues. The germline V gene encodes CDR1 SGHTA and CDR2 FQGNSA. Trimming shortened V by 1 base and J by 2 bases, and 15 bases separated the two germline ends. CDR3 residues: CASSLGTRQGTYEQYF. For the CDR3, the DNA is TGTGCCAGCAGCTTAGGAACTCGGCAGGGAACCTACGAGCAGTACTTC.

The chain employs TRBV6-5 and TRBJ2-1; no definite D call. The germline V gene encodes CDR1 MNHEY and CDR2 SVGAGI. V was clipped by 7 bases and J by 1 base, with 14 bases between them. The CDR3 loop spans 15 amino acids. In DNA, the CDR3 is TGTGCCAGCACCCGAAGCTGGGTTTCCTACAATGAGCAGTTCTTC. It codes for CASTRSWVSYNEQFF.

J is TRBJ1-1 and V is TRBV20-1, with TRBD1 as a possible D gene (6 bases). The CDR3 consists of 18 residues. V dropped 0 bases and J dropped 0 bases, with 20 bases sitting between them. Germline V gene sequence: CDR1 DFQATT, CDR2 SNEGSKA (reference sequence). CDR3 protein: CSAREWGGNWVVNTEAFF. The CDR3 bases are TGCAGTGCTAGAGAATGGGGGGGCAACTGGGTCGTGAACACTGAAGCTTTCTTT.

The chain recombines TRBV6-2 or TRBV6-3 with TRBJ2-7; TRBD2 aligns across 11 bases. Germline V gives CDR1 MNHEY, CDR2 SVGEGT. V dropped 6 bases and J dropped 8; count of bases not matched to a gene: 6. The CDR3 is 13 amino acids. In DNA, the CDR3 is TGTGCCAGCAGCCTCGGGACTAGCGGAAAGCAGTACTTC. Its protein is CASSLGTSGKQYF.

The chain has TRBV7-2 and TRBJ2-7; 8 bases agree with TRBD1. V was clipped by 3 bases and J by 2 bases; unmatched bases: 6. CDR3 length: 15 residues. Germline CDR1 and CDR2: SGHTA and FQGNSA. In DNA form, the CDR3 reads TGTGCCAGCAGCTTCATCGCGACAGGGGCCTACGAGCAGTACTTC. Translation gives CASSFIATGAYEQYF.

As for this clonotype: One end of the junction does not line up with germline, which may come from a read error. The rearrangement links TRBV7-7 to TRBJ2-7; weak D call: TRBD2 (5 bases). This CDR3 contains 14 residues. Germline CDR1 and CDR2: SSHAT and FNYEAQ (reference sequence). The CDR3 reads CASSSDLGGYEQYF. CDR3 in DNA: TGTGCTAGCAGCTCCGACCTGGGCGGGTACGAGCAGTACTTC.

The chain employs TRBV19 and TRBJ2-7; D unresolved. The DNA end is more similar to TRBJ2-1, so the J call may be wrong. The CDR3 is 13 residues long. Germline values: CDR1 LNHDA, CDR2 SQIVND (reference sequence). CDR3 bases: TGTGCCAGTAGCTACACGAACTACAATGAGCAGTTCTTC. Translated: CASSYTNYNEQFF.

This clonotype was seen a few times. The chain links TRBV28 to TRBJ2-5; TRBD1 might be the D (5 bases). The end of the DNA is better explained by TRBJ2-7, so the J call may be wrong. There are 14 residues in the CDR3. The germline gives CDR1 MDHEN, CDR2 SYDVKM. DNA for the CDR3: TGTGCCAGCACCTTGACCATAAGGGGTGGCGAGCAGTACTTC. Translating gives CASTLTIRGGEQYF.

This chain uses TRBV20-1 with TRBJ2-2; TRBD2 might be the D (6 bases). The length of the CDR3 is 15 residues. Per the germline V gene, CDR1 is DFQATT and CDR2 is SNEGSKA (reference sequence). The V end was cut by 4 bases, the J end by 4 bases, with 16 bases between. As DNA, the CDR3 is TGCAGTGCTAATGGTCAGGGAGGTGGCACCGGGGAGCTGTTTTTT. Translation: CSANGQGGGTGELFF.

The chain joins TRBV7-9 to TRBJ2-1; 8 positions agree with TRBD2. The germline V gene has CDR1 SEHNR and CDR2 FQNEAQ (reference sequence). With V trimmed by 4 bases and J by 7 bases, 9 bases remained unmatched. The CDR3 spans 15 residues. The CDR3 region has the DNA TGTGCCAGCAGCTCCCCCCTAGTAGCGGGAAATGAGCAGTTCTTC. It specifies CASSSPLVAGNEQFF. Full variable domain (remainder filled in from reference TRBV7-9 and TRBJ2-1): DTGVSQNPRHKITKRGQNVTFRCDPISEHNRLYWYRQTLGQGPEFLTYFQNEAQLEKSRLLSDRFSAERPKGSFSTLEIQRTEQGDSAMYLCASSSPLVAGNEQFFGPGTRLTVL.

This clonotype came up many times. This sequence joins TRBV6-6 and TRBJ2-4; 8 bases line up with TRBD1. The germline V gene encodes CDR1 MNHNY and CDR2 SVGAGI (reference sequence). The CDR3 totals 15 residues. The junction had 5 bases not matched to a gene; V was cut back by 5 bases and J by 2 bases. CDR3 loop: CASSDTGGTKNIQYF. Here the CDR3 DNA reads TGTGCCAGCAGTGATACAGGGGGAACCAAAAACATTCAGTACTTC.

This clonotype was found once. The CDR3 DNA reads TGCAGTGCTGAATCTGTCACAGATACGCAGTATTTT. This sequence encodes CSAESVTDTQYF. The V gene is TRBV20-1, the J gene TRBJ2-3; D gene unclear. This CDR3 spans 12 amino acids. Trimming stripped 5 bases from V and 2 bases from J, with 8 bases between. Germline V CDR1 and CDR2: DFQATT, SNEGSKA (reference sequence).

The rearrangement uses TRBV21-1 and TRBJ2-5; the D call in the table, TRBD1, was not verified against the DNA. TRBV21-1 is described as a pseudogene. The CDR3 runs to 17 residues. Written as DNA, the CDR3 is TGTGCCAGCAGCAAAGTTCTACCGCTCCCCTCCCAAGAGACCCAGTACTTC. Translated, it gives CASSKVLPLPSQETQYF.

The CDR3 here is CATSRVLRDTQYF. The CDR3 DNA sequence: TGTGCCACCAGCAGAGTTCTTAGAGATACGCAGTATTTT. The V and J genes are TRBV15 and TRBJ2-3; D ambiguous. The CDR3 totals 13 residues. The V gene lost 1 base and the J gene lost 5 bases, with 7 bases spanning the gap. CDR1 is LNHNV, CDR2 YYDKDF, per germline (reference sequence).

This clonotype was picked up a small number of times. CDR3 sequence: CASRTSGGSYEQYF. CDR3 sequence (DNA): TGTGCCAGCAGGACTAGCGGGGGCTCCTACGAGCAGTACTTC. This chain joins TRBV3-1 and TRBJ2-7; 12 bases are shared with TRBD2. Per the germline V gene, CDR1 is LGHDT and CDR2 is YNNKEL (reference sequence). V trimming: 6 bases; J trimming: 0 bases; junction bases outside the gene matches: 0. This CDR3 has 14 amino acids.

The chain uses TRBV9 and TRBJ2-3; TRBD2 agrees at 7 bases. Germline V gene sequence: CDR1 SGDLS, CDR2 YYNGEE. The CDR3 sequence is 14 residues long. The ends lost 0 bases at V and 5 bases at J; junction bases unmatched: 3. CDR3 sequence: CASSVVGGGDTQYF. CDR3 coding DNA: TGTGCCAGCAGCGTAGTTGGCGGGGGAGATACGCAGTATTTT.

This clonotype was seen a handful of times. This chain connects TRBV20-1 to TRBJ2-5, with a tentative D call TRBD2 (5 bases). The end of the DNA fits TRBJ2-1 better, so the J call may be wrong. Germline-derived CDR1 and CDR2 are DFQATT and SNEGSKA (reference sequence). The CDR3 loop spans 12 amino acids. The CDR3 DNA follows: TGCAGTGCTAGCGAGGGCCACAATGAGCAGTTCTTC. This gives the protein CSASEGHNEQFF.

In this sample, this clonotype turned up a few times. The chain uses TRBV20-1 and TRBJ2-5; 7 bases match TRBD2. Near its end, the DNA agrees better with TRBJ2-1, so the J call may be wrong. Germline V CDR1 and CDR2: DFQATT, SNEGSKA (reference sequence). The length of the CDR3 is 13 residues. The CDR3 coding sequence is TGCAGTGCTAGCGGGACTAATACGTATGAGCAGTTCTTC. It encodes CSASGTNTYEQFF.

The chain joins TRBV4-3 to TRBJ2-3; D unresolved. With 0 bases removed from V and 1 base from J, the gap between germline ends came to 8 bases. This CDR3 contains 15 residues. Germline CDR1 is LGHNA and CDR2 is YSLEER. Here the CDR3 reads CASSQEDPRTDTQYF. The CDR3 nucleotides are TGCGCCAGCAGCCAAGAGGACCCGCGCACAGATACGCAGTATTTT.

The CDR3 bases are TGCAGCGGGCTCACGGGGAACTCCTACAATGAGCAGTTCTTC. It specifies CSGLTGNSYNEQFF. The V and J genes are TRBV29-1 and TRBJ2-1, with D perhaps matching TRBD2 (5 bases). Germline V gives CDR1 SQVTM, CDR2 ANQGSEA. V dropped 7 bases and J dropped 0 bases, with 13 bases sitting between them. CDR3 length equals 14 residues.

The chain joins TRBV4-3 to TRBJ2-7; no firm D call. CDR3 length: 14 amino acids. Germline-derived CDR1 and CDR2 are LGHNA and YSLEER. Trimming shortened V by 2 bases and J by 3 bases, and 11 bases separated the two germline ends. The CDR3 region is CASSQRTQNYEQYF. CDR3 nucleotides: TGCGCCAGCAGCCAACGGACCCAGAACTACGAGCAGTACTTC.

Only a few counts were recorded for this clonotype. The rearrangement joins TRBV6-2 or TRBV6-3 to TRBJ2-6; unclear D gene. The V end lost 8 bases, the J end lost 0 bases, and 8 bases lay between the germline ends. CDR1 is MNHEY, CDR2 SVGEGT, per germline. The CDR3 has 14 residues. The CDR3 region is CASGTSSGANVLTF. The CDR3 DNA is TGTGCCAGCGGCACCTCCTCTGGGGCCAACGTCCTGACTTTC.